Following are 4 T cell receptor beta chains from one sample sequenced in a study of cytomegalovirus exposure and HLA in healthy donors. The PCR had 60 Vbeta and 13 Jbeta primers. Sequencing was performed with immunoSEQ multiplex PCR; in TCRdb, only in-frame clones are kept and a portion is missing. The sample gives over 150,000 clones, around 68% of which show up once; approximately 1.5% is in the top ten. Material: PBMCs. The receptors originated from a man between 50 and 59 years old in good health and CMV-seronegative.

This clone was detected only once. The V call is TRBV27, the J call TRBJ1-5, with 11 bases matching TRBD1. The germline gives CDR1 MNHEY, CDR2 SMNVEV (reference sequence). This CDR3 has 16 amino acids. The V gene end was trimmed by 5 bases and the J gene end by 5 bases; junction bases not matched to a gene: 8. The CDR3, as DNA: TGTGCCAGCAGTCCAACGGACAGGGGGCGGGATCAGCCCCAGCATTTT. Protein sequence: CASSPTDRGRDQPQHF.

The chain couples TRBV7-9 to TRBJ1-2, with a tentative D call TRBD1 (5 bases). The germline V gene has CDR1 SEHNR and CDR2 FQNEAQ (reference sequence). Trimming shortened V by 6 bases and J by 1 base, and 12 bases separated the two germline ends. The CDR3 is made up of 14 amino acids. CDR3 sequence: CASSLREVNYGYTF. The CDR3 coding sequence is TGTGCCAGCAGTCTCAGGGAGGTTAACTATGGCTACACCTTC.

This chain links TRBV27 with TRBJ1-2; 9 bases match TRBD1. The CDR3 has 16 residues. Germline V gene sequence: CDR1 MNHEY, CDR2 SMNVEV (reference sequence). Trimming cost V 4 bases and J 2 bases; bases outside gene matches: 8. CDR3 sequence (DNA): TGTGCCAGCAGTTCTCGTCCCGGGACAGGGAACTATGGCTACACCTTC. Translating it yields CASSSRPGTGNYGYTF.

The CDR3 DNA follows: TGTGCCAGCAGTTACCAGGCAGGTGCTGGAAACACCATATATTTT. Translated: CASSYQAGAGNTIYF. V gene TRBV6-5 combines with J gene TRBJ1-3; D gene uncertain. Trimming pared 2 bases from V and 2 bases from J, leaving 10 bases between. The CDR3 has 15 amino acids. Per germline, CDR1 MNHEY and CDR2 SVGAGI.